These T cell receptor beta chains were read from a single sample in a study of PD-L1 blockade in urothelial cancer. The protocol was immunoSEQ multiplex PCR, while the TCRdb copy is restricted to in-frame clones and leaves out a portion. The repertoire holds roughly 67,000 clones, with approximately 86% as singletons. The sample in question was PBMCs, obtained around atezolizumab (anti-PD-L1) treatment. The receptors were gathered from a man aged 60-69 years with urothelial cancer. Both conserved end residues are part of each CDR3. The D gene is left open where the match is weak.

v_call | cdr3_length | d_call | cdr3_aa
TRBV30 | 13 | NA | CAWSLMRVDTQYF
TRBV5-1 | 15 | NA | CASSLNGGPNTEAFF
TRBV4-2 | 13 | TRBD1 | CASSRQGDYGYTF
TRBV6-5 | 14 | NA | CASSYDRETDTQYF
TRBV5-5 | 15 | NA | CASSLGAGFAYEQYF
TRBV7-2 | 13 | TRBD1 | CASSLATGDTQYF
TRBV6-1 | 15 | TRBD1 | CASSDEDRGNWGYTF
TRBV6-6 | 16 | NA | CASSYGRGGYQETQYF
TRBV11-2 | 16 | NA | CASKPFRVNEADTQYF
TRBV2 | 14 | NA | CASRIWPTSYEQYF
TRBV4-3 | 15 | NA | CASSQDTGAPGGYTF
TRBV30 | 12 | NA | CAWSVGEETQYF
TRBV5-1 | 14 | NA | CASSLGDSDYGYTF
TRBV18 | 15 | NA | CASSQLQGAGNTIYF
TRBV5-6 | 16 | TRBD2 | CASSPGGLAGGKTQYF
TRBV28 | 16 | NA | CASSYRGWMVERPQHF
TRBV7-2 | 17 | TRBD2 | CASTLGGLAGPTDTQYF
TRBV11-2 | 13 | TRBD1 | CASSWTGTDTQYF